The sequence of this TCR beta chain was determined in a study of blood T cell repertoires in COVID-19. At the level of the study: Donors in the United States, Italy and Spain gave samples during acute or convalescent COVID-19. PBMCs, B-cell-depleted T cells, or T cells provided the cDNA or gDNA that made up the material.

Germline CDR1 reads KGHSH; CDR2 reads LQKENI. Trimming cost V 2 bases and J 1 base; bases outside gene matches: 4. The CDR3 is 15 residues long. Seattle patient enrollment occurred during active infection, with longitudinal follow-up thereafter. In the study's own analysis: Estimates of nucleated cell counts were drawn from the amplification of reference gene primers. Sequencing used immunoSEQ multiplex PCR; TCRdb keeps in-frame clones, though not all of them. The DNA was the basis for D and trimming; V, J and clone size are from that table. The sample contains around 260,000 clones, approximately 83% of which appear only once.

Sample: peripheral blood. The J gene is TRBJ2-7, the V gene TRBV18, with 8 positions matching TRBD1. This clonotype was sampled from a person aged 65-85 years with COVID-19, enrolled during active disease. The CDR3 loop reads CASSPFDRGSYEQYF. CDR3 nucleotide sequence: TGTGCCAGCTCACCATTCGACAGGGGATCCTACGAGCAGTACTTC.